These 21 T cell receptor beta chains originate from one sample sequenced in a study of read filtering for tumor transcriptome and immune sequencing. The library was built from 400 ng RNA with molecular barcoded adaptors for alpha/delta and beta/gamma chains. TCRdb re-called the reads with MiXCR, one entry per CDR3 protein. The repertoire holds 45,000 to 55,000 distinct CDR3 sequences, around 19% seen once, with 15% in the top ten. Sequences were obtained from a population of CD138-negative cells sorted from bone marrow. Every receptor here comes from a donor at least 40 years old with multiple myeloma.

This clonotype was recorded many times. The J gene is TRBJ1-4, the V gene TRBV9; D gene ambiguous. CDR3 size: 15 residues. The ends were cut back, 2 bases at V and 0 bases at J, with 8 bases in the middle. The germline CDR1 and CDR2 sequences are SGDLS and YYNGEE. The DNA of the CDR3 is TGTGCCAGCAGCGTGTCGGTCGCAACTAATGAAAAACTGTTTTTT. It specifies CASSVSVATNEKLFF.

This clonotype was seen ten or more times. This chain joins TRBV21-1 and TRBJ2-1; TRBD1, the D gene given by the table, was not confirmed from the DNA. TRBV21-1 is a listed pseudogene. The CDR3 length is 16 residues. The CDR3 is CASSKRGRDYQYEQFF. CDR3 nucleotide sequence: TGTGCCAGCAGCAAAAGGGGGCGGGACTATCAATATGAGCAGTTCTTC.

This clonotype has at least ten counts. The chain links TRBV7-9 to TRBJ1-1, with 7 bases that match TRBD1. Germline V lookup: CDR1 SEHNR, CDR2 FQNEAQ (reference sequence). The CDR3 loop spans 14 amino acids. With V trimmed by 7 bases and J by 2 bases, 7 bases remained unmatched. Written as DNA, the CDR3 is TGTGCCAGCAAAATCCAGGGGGTTAACACTGAAGCTTTCTTT. Translating gives CASKIQGVNTEAFF.

This clonotype is medium-sized. The chain joins TRBV28 to TRBJ2-3, with D perhaps TRBD1 (6 bases). This CDR3 spans 17 amino acids. The germline CDR1 and CDR2 sequences are MDHEN and SYDVKM. Trimming cost V 5 bases and J 0 bases, with 18 bases left between them. The CDR3 region is CASSLPPDRRSTDTQYF. Here the CDR3 DNA reads TGTGCCAGCAGTCTTCCTCCGGACAGACGGAGCACAGATACGCAGTATTTT.

This chain joins TRBV20-1 and TRBJ2-1; TRBD1 agrees at 10 bases. The CDR3 loop spans 15 amino acids. Germline lookup yields CDR1 DFQATT and CDR2 SNEGSKA (reference sequence). The V and J ends lost 5 bases and 3 bases, in that order; junction bases with no gene match: 7. CDR3 residues: CSAQSRDRGYNEQFF. CDR3 DNA: TGCAGTGCTCAATCTCGGGACAGGGGCTACAATGAGCAGTTCTTC.

In this sample, this clonotype is medium-sized. CDR3 loop: CASSLVQNTEAFF. The CDR3 DNA is TGTGCCAGCAGCTTAGTCCAGAACACTGAAGCTTTCTTT. The J gene is TRBJ1-1, the V gene TRBV7-6; the D is unclear. This CDR3 has 13 residues. The germline CDR1 and CDR2 sequences are SGHVS and FNYEAQ. V lost 1 base to trimming and J lost 1 base, with 4 bases between them.

This clonotype has ten or more counts. One junction end disagrees with the germline gene, perhaps due to a read error. The rearrangement uses TRBV5-4 and TRBJ2-1, with unresolved D. This CDR3 has 12 residues. Germline values: CDR1 SGHNT, CDR2 YYREEE (reference sequence). This CDR3 reads CAGSLTTNEQFF. The CDR3 nucleotides read TGTGCCGGCAGCTTGACCACCAATGAGCAGTTCTTC.

As regards this clonotype: An end of the junction differs from the germline gene, which may be a read error. This chain uses TRBV20-1 with TRBJ1-3, with D unresolved. In germline, CDR1 is DFQATT, CDR2 SNEGSKA (reference sequence). The CDR3 length is 13 residues. CDR3 DNA: TGCAGTGCTAGTAGTCGGTCCGCAAACACCACATATTTT. This encodes CSASSRSANTTYF.

The genes are TRBV11-3 and TRBJ2-1; 9 nucleotides match TRBD2. V lost 1 base, J lost 0 bases, and 7 bases stayed unmatched. Per the germline V gene, CDR1 is SGHNT and CDR2 is YENEEA. This CDR3 has 18 amino acids. The CDR3 region is CASSLVLAGKSSYNEQFF. Here the CDR3 DNA reads TGTGCCAGCAGCTTAGTACTAGCGGGTAAGAGCTCCTACAATGAGCAGTTCTTC.

This clonotype appeared a few times. V usage is TRBV18 and J usage is TRBJ1-1; D remains ambiguous. CDR1 is KGHSH, CDR2 LQKENI, per germline. Trimming pared 1 base from V and 7 bases from J, leaving 13 bases between. The CDR3 is 14 residues long. The CDR3 sequence: CASSPRTPQIEAFF. In nucleotides, the CDR3 is TGTGCCAGCTCACCACGGACCCCCCAAATTGAAGCTTTCTTT.

About this clonotype itself: It may be a read error: a sequence one base away is much more abundant. The chain combines TRBV20-1 with TRBJ2-3; possibly TRBD2 for D (5 bases). Looked up from germline, CDR1 is DFQATT and CDR2 is SNEGSKA (reference sequence). The CDR3 consists of 13 residues. The CDR3 loop is CSASPLASDSQYF. The CDR3 region has the DNA TGCAGTGCTAGCCCCCTAGCTTCAGATTCGCAGTATTTT.

This clonotype was counted ten times or more. The chain uses TRBV29-1 and TRBJ2-5; the D call may be TRBD1 or TRBD2 (6 bases each). Per germline, CDR1 SQVTM and CDR2 ANQGSEA. The CDR3 covers 13 residues. Trimming removed 6 bases from V and 5 bases from J, with 16 bases in between. In nucleotides, the CDR3 is TGCAGCGTAGGGGGGCCCGCGGGGGAGACCCAGTACTTC. As protein: CSVGGPAGETQYF.

A word on this clonotype: With a much larger clone just one base away, this may be a read error. The rearrangement joins TRBV2 to TRBJ2-2, with 9 nucleotides matching TRBD2. Germline V gene sequence: CDR1 SNHLY, CDR2 FYNNEI. The CDR3 covers 18 residues. The CDR3 region has the DNA TGTTCCAGCAGTGAAGTTGCGGGAGGGCCCTCGAGGACCGGGGAGCTGTTTTTT. Translation gives CSSSEVAGGPSRTGELFF. The full variable domain, in which reference TRBV2 and TRBJ2-2 provide the parts outside the CDR3, is EPEVTQTPSHQVTQMGQEVILRCVPISNHLYFYWYRQILGQKVEFLVSFYNNEISEKSEIFDDQFSVERPDGSNFTLKIRSTKLEDSAMYFCSSSEVAGGPSRTGELFFGEGSRLTVL.

Ten or more counts support this clonotype. This chain joins TRBV7-9 and TRBJ2-7, with TRBD1 identical over 9 bases. The germline V gene encodes CDR1 SEHNR and CDR2 FQNEAQ (reference sequence). V shed 5 bases, J shed 5 bases, and the junction held 16 bases outside the gene matches. The CDR3 totals 17 residues. The CDR3 loop reads CASSPEGFKQGAHEQYF. The CDR3 DNA is TGTGCCAGCAGCCCCGAGGGGTTTAAACAGGGGGCCCACGAGCAGTACTTC.

This clonotype was seen at least ten times. The J gene is TRBJ2-1, the V gene TRBV29-1, with 7 bases identical to TRBD2. CDR3 length: 15 residues. The germline gives CDR1 SQVTM, CDR2 ANQGSEA. V was pared by 6 bases and J by 4 bases, with 12 bases of the junction left unmatched. The CDR3 nucleotides are TGCAGCGTCGCTCCGAGAGCGGGAACATACAATGAGCAGTTCTTC. This codes for CSVAPRAGTYNEQFF.

This clonotype has ten or more counts. The chain links TRBV11-1 to TRBJ2-5, with a tentative D call TRBD1 (5 bases). The CDR3 spans 14 residues. Per germline, CDR1 SGHAT and CDR2 FQDESV (reference sequence). Trimming pared 5 bases from V and 4 bases from J, leaving 14 bases between. CDR3 in DNA: TGTGCCAGCAGCCTATTCCAGGGCGGAGAGACCCAGTACTTC. This encodes CASSLFQGGETQYF.

Many counts were recorded for this clonotype. The chain couples TRBV7-8 to TRBJ2-5, with 11 nucleotides matching TRBD2. V lost 8 bases to trimming and J lost 4 bases; unmatched junction nucleotides: 12. The CDR3 contains 16 residues. The germline V gene has CDR1 SGHVS and CDR2 FQNEAQ. CDR3 protein: CASGVAGGRRGETQYF. The CDR3 DNA reads TGTGCCAGCGGGGTAGCGGGAGGGCGGAGAGGAGAGACCCAGTACTTC.

This clonotype has at least ten counts. The V call is TRBV20-1, the J call TRBJ1-1, with 8 bases aligning to TRBD1. V lost 4 bases to trimming and J lost 11 bases; unmatched junction nucleotides: 6. Per the germline V gene, CDR1 is DFQATT and CDR2 is SNEGSKA (reference sequence). CDR3 length equals 11 residues. In nucleotides, the CDR3 is TGCAGTGCTATGAAGACAGGGGACGCTTTCTTT. It yields the protein CSAMKTGDAFF.

This clonotype was recorded at least ten times. J is TRBJ2-7 and V is TRBV12-5; D is tentatively TRBD1 or TRBD2 (5 bases each). The CDR3 covers 12 residues. Trimming took off 5 bases at V and 2 bases at J, with 7 bases between the two ends. From germline, CDR1 is LGHNT and CDR2 FRNRAP. Here the CDR3 DNA reads TGTGCTAGTGGTCAGGGACCCTACGAGCAGTACTTC. Translation gives CASGQGPYEQYF.

This clonotype came up many times. The chain links TRBV18 to TRBJ1-1, with 10 bases identical to TRBD1. CDR1 KGHSH and CDR2 LQKENI come from the germline V gene. The junction had 3 bases not matched to a gene; V was cut back by 5 bases and J by 3 bases. The CDR3 is 14 amino acids. The DNA of the CDR3 is TGTGCCAGCTCAATAGGACAGGGGGACACTGAAGCTTTCTTT. Protein product: CASSIGQGDTEAFF. The full variable domain, rest sourced from reference TRBV18 and TRBJ1-1, is NAGVMQNPRHLVRRRGQEARLRCSPMKGHSHVYWYRQLPEEGLKFMVYLQKENIIDESGMPKERFSAEFPKEGPSILRIQQVVRGDSAAYFCASSIGQGDTEAFFGQGTRLTVV.

This clonotype showed up many times. The V and J genes are TRBV28 and TRBJ1-1; D is undetermined. CDR3 size: 14 residues. Germline CDR1 reads MDHEN; CDR2 reads SYDVKM. V dropped 7 bases and J dropped 1 base, with 13 bases sitting between them. The CDR3 is CASIPYPGNTEAFF. The CDR3 DNA is TGTGCCAGCATCCCGTACCCAGGGAACACTGAAGCTTTCTTT.